These 19 T cell receptor beta chains came from one sample sequenced in a study of blood T cells in healthy people across ages. The authors ran a second PCR of about 6 to 11 cycles using a sample-barcoded 5' primer and a J-beta primer mix. TCRdb processed the 5' RACE reads anew with MiXCR; each CDR3 protein has one entry. The profile shows about 1,400,000 distinct CDR3 sequences, around 39% of them singletons. Material: blood. These receptors were collected from a woman between 18 and 29 years old in good health.

The V call is TRBV9, the J call TRBJ2-3; D is unclear. Trimming took off 4 bases at V and 0 bases at J, with 15 bases between the two ends. CDR3 length: 16 amino acids. Per the germline V gene, CDR1 is SGDLS and CDR2 is YYNGEE. The CDR3 DNA is TGTGCCAGCAGCCCCCTGGGTGGTTCCAGCACAGATACGCAGTATTTT. Translated, it gives CASSPLGGSSTDTQYF.

This clonotype was picked up a small number of times. The chain recombines TRBV12-3 or TRBV12-4 with TRBJ2-1; 11 nucleotides agree with TRBD1. The V and J ends lost 6 bases and 10 bases, in that order; junction bases with no gene match: 11. The CDR3 totals 15 residues. The CDR3 loop reads CASRTGTGGSREQFF. CDR3 coding DNA: TGTGCCAGCAGGACCGGGACAGGGGGTTCCAGGGAGCAGTTCTTC.

As to this clonotype: Its ends do not fully match the called genes, so a read error is possible. The CDR3 coding sequence is TGTGCCAGCACCCAAAGGGTCGGGGGGACCTACAATGGGCAGTTCTTC. Amino acids: CASTQRVGGTYNGQFF. The rearrangement joins TRBV7-9 to TRBJ2-1; TRBD2 matches at 7 bases. The CDR3 contains 16 residues. Per the germline V gene, CDR1 is SEHNR and CDR2 is FQNEAQ (reference sequence).

This clonotype has a handful of counts. The J gene is TRBJ1-5, the V gene TRBV12-3 or TRBV12-4, with 9 bases identical to TRBD1. V dropped 5 bases and J dropped 6; count of bases not matched to a gene: 8. This CDR3 has 15 residues. The CDR3 coding sequence is TGTGCCAGCAGTCCCGGACAGGGGAAAGGTCAGCCCCAGCATTTT. This gives the protein CASSPGQGKGQPQHF.

V usage is TRBV2 and J usage is TRBJ1-4; 7 positions agree with TRBD1. Unmatched junction bases numbered 5, after V lost 6 bases and J lost 4 bases. Germline V gives CDR1 SNHLY, CDR2 FYNNEI. This CDR3 is 14 amino acids long. CDR3 in DNA: TGTGCCAGCAGCTTAAGGGGGCTTAATGAAAAACTGTTTTTT. Residues: CASSLRGLNEKLFF.

The chain employs TRBV12-3 or TRBV12-4 and TRBJ1-4, with D perhaps matching TRBD1 (5 bases). V lost 8 bases to trimming and J lost 7 bases, with 11 bases between them. This CDR3 has 12 residues. The CDR3 nucleotides are TGTGCCAGCCAGGGTTACGGTGAAAAACTGTTTTTT. It translates to CASQGYGEKLFF.

V is TRBV6-2 or TRBV6-3 and J is TRBJ1-4; no reliable D call. Trimming took 0 bases from V and 1 from J, leaving 6 bases between them. Germline V gene sequence: CDR1 MNHEY, CDR2 SVGEGT. The CDR3 is 15 residues long. CDR3 DNA sequence: TGTGCCAGCAGTTACTCAGGATTAACTAATGAAAAACTGTTTTTT. Translation gives CASSYSGLTNEKLFF.

J is TRBJ1-1 and V is TRBV29-1, with D maybe TRBD1 (5 bases). The CDR3 runs to 12 residues. From germline, CDR1 is SQVTM and CDR2 ANQGSEA. The V gene lost 5 bases and the J gene lost 5 bases, with 12 bases spanning the gap. The CDR3 DNA reads TGCAGCGTTTGGGCCAGGGAGACTGAAGCTTTCTTT. Translating it yields CSVWARETEAFF.

The chain links TRBV12-3 or TRBV12-4 to TRBJ2-1; TRBD1 is a possible D gene (5 bases). V dropped 1 base and J dropped 10 bases, with 11 bases sitting between them. This CDR3 spans 13 amino acids. CDR3: CASSLDGAYEQFF. The CDR3 bases are TGTGCCAGCAGTTTAGATGGGGCCTACGAGCAGTTCTTC.

The chain joins TRBV15 to TRBJ2-5; D is unresolved. Judging by the DNA end, TRBJ2-7 fits better; the J call may be wrong. Looked up from germline, CDR1 is LNHNV and CDR2 is YYDKDF (reference sequence). The CDR3 length is 13 residues. In DNA form, the CDR3 reads TGTGCCACCAGCAGAGAGGCCAACTACGAGCAGTACTTC. Its translation: CATSREANYEQYF.

In its sample, this clonotype was seen a few times. The chain is built from TRBV7-9 and TRBJ1-1; the D gene is possibly TRBD1 (5 bases). The CDR3 extends over 13 amino acids. V dropped 4 bases and J dropped 3 bases, with 9 bases sitting between them. Germline CDR1 SEHNR, CDR2 FQNEAQ (reference sequence). The CDR3 DNA is TGTGCCAGCAGCTCCGCAGGGTACACTGAAGCTTTCTTT. It specifies CASSSAGYTEAFF.

This clonotype was observed a few times. The gene calls are TRBV29-1 and TRBJ2-1; D could derive from TRBD1 or TRBD2 (5 bases each). Trimming took off 2 bases at V and 12 bases at J, with 20 bases between the two ends. The CDR3 covers 14 residues. Germline CDR1 SQVTM, CDR2 ANQGSEA. The CDR3 reads CSVERWGTYLGQFF. CDR3 coding DNA: TGCAGCGTTGAACGCTGGGGGACCTACTTAGGGCAGTTCTTC.

This rearrangement joins TRBV11-2 to TRBJ2-2; a weak D match, TRBD1 (6 bases). V lost 7 bases and J 2 bases, leaving 14 bases between the germline ends. Germline-derived CDR1 and CDR2 are SGHAT and FQNNGV. The CDR3 spans 15 residues. The CDR3 protein is CASTRGRANTGELFF. The CDR3 nucleotides are TGTGCCAGCACCAGGGGCAGGGCCAACACCGGGGAGCTGTTTTTT.

The chain is built from TRBV2 and TRBJ2-4; weak D call: TRBD1 (5 bases). Judging by the DNA end, TRBJ2-5 fits better; the J call may be wrong. Germline CDR1 reads SNHLY; CDR2 reads FYNNEI. This CDR3 spans 14 amino acids. CDR3 residues: CASSGQGFGETQYF. CDR3 DNA: TGTGCCAGCAGCGGGCAGGGATTCGGAGAGACCCAGTACTTC.

The chain uses TRBV5-1 and TRBJ2-5; D call uncertain. Germline lookup yields CDR1 SGHRS and CDR2 YFSETQ. CDR3 length equals 12 residues. Trimming shortened V by 3 bases and J by 3 bases, and 6 bases separated the two germline ends. The CDR3 sequence is CASSSPEETQYF. CDR3 nucleotides: TGCGCCAGCAGCTCGCCAGAAGAGACCCAGTACTTC.

This clonotype was counted only a few times. The rearrangement uses TRBV5-1 and TRBJ1-4; 7 positions match TRBD1. V lost 2 bases and J lost 9; bases outside the gene matches: 10. Looked up from germline, CDR1 is SGHRS and CDR2 is YFSETQ. The CDR3 sequence is 15 residues long. Written as DNA, the CDR3 is TGCGCCAGCAGCTTAGGGGGCGCAGAGGAGAAAAAACTGTTTTTT. Translation gives CASSLGGAEEKKLFF. Drawing the rest from reference TRBV5-1 and TRBJ1-4, the complete variable domain is KAGVTQTPRYLIKTRGQQVTLSCSPISGHRSVSWYQQTPGQGLQFLFEYFSETQRNKGNFPGRFSGRQFSNSRSEMNVSTLELGDSALYLCASSLGGAEEKKLFFGSGTQLSVL.

This clonotype was detected only once. This rearrangement joins TRBV7-9 to TRBJ2-5; D is ambiguous. The DNA matches TRBJ2-7 better at its end, which makes the J call doubtful. CDR1 and CDR2 (germline): SEHNR, FQNEAQ (reference sequence). The CDR3 loop spans 12 amino acids. The CDR3 region is CASGSLGYEQYF. DNA for the CDR3: TGTGCCAGCGGCTCGTTGGGGTACGAGCAGTACTTC.

In this sample, this clonotype turned up many times. This rearrangement joins TRBV29-1 to TRBJ2-6; D not certain. CDR3 size: 12 residues. Germline V gene sequence: CDR1 SQVTM, CDR2 ANQGSEA. Deletions cut 6 bases from V and 0 bases from J, with 3 bases between. Written as DNA, the CDR3 is TGCAGCGTACGCTCTGGGGCCAACGTCCTGACTTTC. Its protein product is CSVRSGANVLTF.

In its sample, this clonotype was seen a few times. This CDR3 is CASTRELQETQYF. The CDR3 bases are TGCGCCAGCACCAGGGAGCTCCAAGAGACCCAGTACTTC. The chain joins TRBV5-1 to TRBJ2-5; D is tentatively TRBD1 or TRBD2 (5 bases each). Per germline, CDR1 SGHRS and CDR2 YFSETQ. V was shortened by 6 bases and J by 1 base, with 10 bases between the two germline ends. This CDR3 spans 13 amino acids.